This is a list of T cell receptor beta chains from one sample in a study of control samples from healthy donors and cancer patients. Assay: immunoSEQ multiplex PCR; the TCRdb copy retains only in-frame clones and omits some. The sample has 110,000 or so clones, around nine tenths seen once; the top ten hold 15% to 20%. The sequenced sample consisted of blood. The receptors come from a woman aged 45 to 65 in good health. CDR3s leave out the opening cysteine and the closing phenylalanine or tryptophan. Clone sizes are given selectively: once, few, many, or a class where the clone is expanded.

j_call | v_call | clone_size | cdr3_aa
TRBJ1-5 | TRBV6-5 | once | ASSYTGTLNQPQH
TRBJ2-1 | TRBV7-6 | - | ASSPLAGVNEQF
TRBJ1-4 | TRBV18 | - | ASSPPGSVATNEKLF
TRBJ1-5 | TRBV5-1 | - | ASSFDGQDQPQH
TRBJ2-1 | TRBV7-3 | - | ASSPRTSGGYEQF
TRBJ2-2 | TRBV11-2 | - | AGAPGRNTGELF
TRBJ1-1 | TRBV7-9 | - | ASSPDRAIEAF
TRBJ2-4 | TRBV10-1 | once | ASSADQKNIQY
TRBJ2-1 | TRBV2 | - | AGDAGTGGVNEQF
TRBJ1-2 | TRBV24-1 | - | ATSDSTSLRLGYGYT
TRBJ1-1 | TRBV7-9 | - | ASSLLLRDGEAF
TRBJ1-2 | TRBV29-1 | - | SVEYAGWGGYT
TRBJ1-2 | TRBV19 | - | ASSTRAPYGYT
TRBJ2-7 | TRBV6-4 | - | ASSQVPGQGHEQY
TRBJ1-6 | TRBV15 | - | ATSRATLRPSDSPLH
TRBJ1-5 | TRBV19 | - | ASRDNNQPQH
TRBJ2-7 | TRBV5-1 | - | ASSPTSGGGYEQY
TRBJ2-1 | TRBV5-1 | - | ASSLRTSGGAEYNEQF
TRBJ2-1 | TRBV7-9 | - | ASSKGLAGGNEQF
TRBJ1-5 | TRBV11-2 | - | ASSWKSNQPQH
TRBJ1-2 | TRBV9 | - | ASSPPGRRGGYT
TRBJ1-5 | TRBV28 | - | ACKEGGGLEPQH
TRBJ2-2 | TRBV9 | - | ASSVVAGGTGELF
TRBJ1-1 | TRBV5-1 | - | ASSLEWSSEAF
TRBJ2-2 | TRBV30 | - | AWSVHAGAYGGLF
TRBJ2-1 | TRBV5-1 | - | ASSIGTAYNEQF
TRBJ1-1 | TRBV2 | - | ASSPNRGSTTEAF
TRBJ2-2 | TRBV4-3 | once | ASSQEPSGLAGRNTGELF
TRBJ1-6 | TRBV5-1 | - | ASSLEATSPLH
TRBJ2-1 | TRBV7-2 | - | ASSPFKGVSEQF
TRBJ1-2 | TRBV10-1 | - | ASSGGTINLGYT
TRBJ2-3 | TRBV6-5 | - | ASSRGGPETDTQY
TRBJ2-3 | TRBV10-1 | - | ASSETGWADTQY
TRBJ1-1 | TRBV18 | few | ASSGQPNTEAF
TRBJ1-2 | TRBV6-5 | - | ASSWGPANYGYT
TRBJ2-2 | TRBV27 | - | ASRNFGGAGELF
TRBJ2-5 | TRBV6-5 | - | ASSYPSGGGETQY
TRBJ1-2 | TRBV5-1 | - | ASSPRDSYGYT
TRBJ1-2 | TRBV18 | - | ASSPTAEAPYGYT
TRBJ1-2 | TRBV24-1 | - | ATSDPGTDIYGYT
TRBJ1-1 | TRBV30 | - | AWTRDRMNTEAF
TRBJ2-1 | TRBV6-6 | - | ASSYRDRVGDEQF
TRBJ1-6 | TRBV2 | few | ASSDLTGESPLH
TRBJ1-6 | TRBV13 | - | ASSLAGSSPLH
TRBJ2-3 | TRBV13 | - | ASSLADTQY
TRBJ1-6 | TRBV18 | - | ASSPLRGADSPLH
TRBJ1-4 | TRBV10-3 | - | AISETGAQGEKLF
TRBJ2-2 | TRBV6-4 | many | ASSGLAGETGELF
TRBJ2-2 | TRBV2 | - | ASRYLITGELF
TRBJ1-3 | TRBV4-1 | - | ASSQVVQSGNTIY
TRBJ2-5 | TRBV7-3 | - | ASSTQAGETQY
TRBJ2-7 | TRBV14 | once | ASSHNGLAVGQY
TRBJ2-3 | TRBV24-1 | once | ATSDRGQRDTQY